One sample yielded the 19 T cell receptor beta chains listed below, sequenced in a study of persistence of HIV-infected CD4 T cells. Cells were stimulated with overlapping HIV-1 Gag 15-mer peptides. Memory cells lacking CD40L and CD69 with high CD45RO were sorted. No antigens are known for them. The immunoSEQ assay was version 4, run in survey mode. Libraries were prepared by immunoSEQ multiplex PCR; TCRdb keeps only in-frame clonotypes and omits some of them. The sample has about 36,000 clones, around 83% seen once. The material was cultured CD4+ T cells from PBMCs, obtained from a patient who received antiretroviral therapy. The source of these receptors is an adult with HIV. The donor label of this sample is uncertain.

V is TRBV6-4 and J is TRBJ1-2, with 7 positions matching TRBD1. There are 14 residues in the CDR3. Germline V gene data show CDR1 as MRHNA and CDR2 as SNTAGT. Trimming cost V 6 bases and J 5 bases; bases outside gene matches: 9. CDR3 coding DNA: TGTGCCAGCAGGGAGACAGGGACCCTTTATGGCTACACCTTC. This gives the protein CASRETGTLYGYTF.

The CDR3 protein is CASSLGGGDGYTF. In DNA, the CDR3 is TGTGCCAGCAGCTTAGGGGGCGGCGATGGCTACACCTTC. The chain links TRBV7-9 to TRBJ1-2, with D possibly matching TRBD1 (5 bases). The CDR3 runs 13 residues. CDR1 is SEHNR and CDR2 is FQNEAQ in the germline V gene (reference sequence). Trimming took off 1 base at V and 6 bases at J, with 9 bases between the two ends.

The chain carries TRBV28 and TRBJ2-1, with TRBD2 matching 14 bases. V shed 7 bases and J 0 bases; nucleotides not matched to a gene: 8. The CDR3 consists of 18 residues. The germline V gene encodes CDR1 MDHEN and CDR2 SYDVKM. CDR3 sequence: CASTTRLAGGSSYNEQFF. Written as DNA, the CDR3 is TGTGCCAGCACCACCCGACTAGCGGGGGGGAGCTCCTACAATGAGCAGTTCTTC.

The chain is built from TRBV5-1 and TRBJ1-1; possibly TRBD1 for D (5 bases). The CDR3 runs 14 residues. Germline values: CDR1 SGHRS, CDR2 YFSETQ. V lost 1 base, J lost 1 base, and 8 bases lay in between. CDR3 nucleotide sequence: TGCGCCAGCAGCTTGATCGGGGGGAACACTGAAGCTTTCTTT. It translates to CASSLIGGNTEAFF.

The chain is built from TRBV10-2 and TRBJ2-2; maybe TRBD1 (5 bases). Germline loops: CDR1 WSHSY, CDR2 SAAADI. V dropped 7 bases and J dropped 3 bases, with 12 bases sitting between them. The CDR3 has 14 amino acids. CDR3 sequence reads: CASTFSGYTGELFF. Written as DNA, the CDR3 is TGCGCCAGCACCTTTTCAGGGTACACCGGGGAGCTGTTTTTT.

The CDR3 here is CASSLGLAHNEQFF. Here the CDR3 DNA reads TGTGCCAGCAGCTTGGGACTAGCCCACAATGAGCAGTTCTTC. The chain uses TRBV11-3 and TRBJ2-1; 9 positions agree with TRBD2. This CDR3 is built from 14 residues. V trimming: 3 bases; J trimming: 5 bases; junction bases outside the gene matches: 2. Germline-derived CDR1 and CDR2 are SGHNT and YENEEA. The variable domain in full, with the rest retrieved from reference TRBV11-3 and TRBJ2-1, is EAGVVQSPRYKIIEKKQPVAFWCNPISGHNTLYWYLQNLGQGPELLIRYENEEAVDDSQLPKDRFSAERLKGVDSTLKIQPAELGDSAVYLCASSLGLAHNEQFFGPGTRLTVL.

This clone was counted a single time. The J gene is TRBJ1-3, the V gene TRBV19, with TRBD1 matching 7 bases. Germline V gives CDR1 LNHDA, CDR2 SQIVND (reference sequence). The CDR3 contains 13 residues. J gave up 6 bases and V 3 bases, and 2 bases lay outside the gene matches. CDR3 sequence reads: CASSMEGANTIYF. The CDR3 DNA sequence: TGTGCCAGTAGTATGGAGGGGGCAAACACCATATATTTT.

The chain has TRBV5-1 and TRBJ1-2; TRBD1 matches at 7 bases. From germline, CDR1 is SGHRS and CDR2 YFSETQ. V lost 4 bases, J lost 5 bases, and 14 bases stayed unmatched. The CDR3 has 16 residues. CDR3: CASSPTLQGTRYGYTF. The DNA for the CDR3 is TGCGCCAGCAGCCCGACCCTACAGGGGACGCGGTATGGCTACACCTTC. The complete variable domain, with remaining parts taken from reference TRBV5-1 and TRBJ1-2, reads KAGVTQTPRYLIKTRGQQVTLSCSPISGHRSVSWYQQTPGQGLQFLFEYFSETQRNKGNFPGRFSGRQFSNSRSEMNVSTLELGDSALYLCASSPTLQGTRYGYTFGSGTRLTVV.

The chain joins TRBV2 to TRBJ1-2; possible D gene TRBD1, 6 bases. Germline V lookup: CDR1 SNHLY, CDR2 FYNNEI. CDR3 size: 12 residues. The ends were cut back, 7 bases at V and 7 bases at J, with 13 bases in the middle. CDR3 residues: CASKGERVGYTF. The CDR3, as DNA: TGTGCCAGCAAGGGGGAAAGGGTTGGCTACACCTTC.

V usage is TRBV5-1 and J usage is TRBJ2-1, with D tentatively TRBD1 (6 bases). Germline CDR1 is SGHRS and CDR2 is YFSETQ. Trimming took 5 bases from V and 10 from J, leaving 10 bases between them. This CDR3 spans 11 amino acids. CDR3 nucleotide sequence: TGCGCCAGCAGGTCGGGGACAGAGCAGTTCTTC. Encoded protein: CASRSGTEQFF. The variable domain in full, completed from reference TRBV5-1 and TRBJ2-1, reads KAGVTQTPRYLIKTRGQQVTLSCSPISGHRSVSWYQQTPGQGLQFLFEYFSETQRNKGNFPGRFSGRQFSNSRSEMNVSTLELGDSALYLCASRSGTEQFFGPGTRLTVL.

This sequence joins TRBV27 and TRBJ1-4; a weak D match, TRBD1 (5 bases). This CDR3 comprises 14 residues. Germline loops: CDR1 MNHEY, CDR2 SMNVEV (reference sequence). The V end lost 8 bases, the J end lost 7 bases, and 17 bases lay between the germline ends. CDR3: CASRPGRDGEKLFF. CDR3 nucleotides: TGTGCCAGCCGGCCGGGACGCGACGGTGAAAAACTGTTTTTT.

The J gene is TRBJ1-1, the V gene TRBV5-1; no definite D call. Germline CDR1 and CDR2: SGHRS and YFSETQ. This CDR3 has 13 residues. V was pared by 5 bases and J by 0 bases, with 8 bases between. The CDR3 region is CASRGRMNTEAFF. CDR3 nucleotide sequence: TGCGCCAGCAGGGGTAGGATGAACACTGAAGCTTTCTTT.

The gene calls are TRBV18 and TRBJ2-2, with TRBD1 identical over 7 bases. This CDR3 is built from 15 residues. Germline V gene lookup returns CDR1 KGHSH and CDR2 LQKENI. V lost 4 bases and J lost 0; bases outside the gene matches: 2. The CDR3 region has the DNA TGTGCCAGCTCACGCGGACAGGCGAACACCGGGGAGCTGTTTTTT. This translates into CASSRGQANTGELFF. Looking up the rest from reference TRBV18 and TRBJ2-2 gives the full variable domain: NAGVMQNPRHLVRRRGQEARLRCSPMKGHSHVYWYRQLPEEGLKFMVYLQKENIIDESGMPKERFSAEFPKEGPSILRIQQVVRGDSAAYFCASSRGQANTGELFFGEGSRLTVL.

The V call is TRBV30, the J call TRBJ1-1, with TRBD1 matching 8 bases. This CDR3 region has 14 residues. CDR1 and CDR2 from the germline V gene are GTSNPN and SVGIG (reference sequence). V lost 0 bases to trimming and J lost 4 bases; unmatched junction nucleotides: 4. CDR3 residues: CAWSVGGTGTEAFF. The CDR3 DNA sequence: TGTGCCTGGAGTGTTGGTGGGACAGGCACTGAAGCTTTCTTT. The whole variable domain, remainder taken from reference TRBV30 and TRBJ1-1, is SQTIHQWPATLVQPVGSPLSLECTVEGTSNPNLYWYRQAAGRGLQLLFYSVGIGQISSEVPQNLSASRPQDRQFILSSKKLLLSDSGFYLCAWSVGGTGTEAFFGQGTRLTVV.

J is TRBJ1-2 and V is TRBV19; 10 nucleotides agree with TRBD1. This CDR3 has 16 residues. J lost 8 bases, V lost 7 bases, and 16 bases had no gene match. The germline V gene encodes CDR1 LNHDA and CDR2 SQIVND (reference sequence). The CDR3 reads CASIMGQGYLGNGYTF. The CDR3 DNA reads TGTGCCAGTATCATGGGACAGGGGTATCTCGGTAACGGCTACACCTTC.

The gene calls are TRBV2 and TRBJ2-1; TRBD2 agrees at 8 bases. Germline CDR1 is SNHLY and CDR2 is FYNNEI. The CDR3 spans 15 residues. V was clipped by 1 base and J by 3 bases; unmatched bases: 2. The CDR3 protein is CASSEGAGGYNEQFF. CDR3 nucleotide sequence: TGTGCCAGCAGTGAAGGGGCGGGGGGCTACAATGAGCAGTTCTTC. The full variable domain, its missing parts supplied by reference TRBV2 and TRBJ2-1, is EPEVTQTPSHQVTQMGQEVILRCVPISNHLYFYWYRQILGQKVEFLVSFYNNEISEKSEIFDDQFSVERPDGSNFTLKIRSTKLEDSAMYFCASSEGAGGYNEQFFGPGTRLTVL.

The chain is built from TRBV7-2 and TRBJ2-2, with TRBD1 matching over 8 bases. Germline-derived CDR1 and CDR2 are SGHTA and FQGNSA. The CDR3 has 15 amino acids. V lost 5 bases, J lost 6 bases, and 8 bases stayed unmatched. The CDR3 bases are TGTGCCAGCAGCCCCGACAGGGGTCTTCCCGGGGAGCTGTTTTTT. It encodes CASSPDRGLPGELFF. Looking up the rest from reference TRBV7-2 and TRBJ2-2 gives the full variable domain: GAGVSQSPSNKVTEKGKDVELRCDPISGHTALYWYRQSLGQGLEFLIYFQGNSAPDKSGLPSDRFSAERTGGSVSTLTIQRTQQEDSAVYLCASSPDRGLPGELFFGEGSRLTVL.

The chain carries TRBV5-1 and TRBJ2-1, with 12 nucleotides matching TRBD2. The CDR3 spans 17 residues. J gave up 3 bases and V 4 bases, and 8 bases lay outside the gene matches. Germline V gene sequence: CDR1 SGHRS, CDR2 YFSETQ. The CDR3 region has the DNA TGCGCCAGCAGCCCAGCCAAACTAGCGGGAGGCTACAATGAGCAGTTCTTC. It yields the protein CASSPAKLAGGYNEQFF.

The chain joins TRBV30 to TRBJ1-2; D is undetermined. The CDR3 is made up of 14 amino acids. Between the trimmed V and J ends, which lost 1 base and 0 bases, there was a span of 9 bases. Germline CDR1 GTSNPN, CDR2 SVGIG (reference sequence). Here the CDR3 DNA reads TGTGCCTGGAGTGAGGCGGGAGCTAACTATGGCTACACCTTC. It encodes CAWSEAGANYGYTF.